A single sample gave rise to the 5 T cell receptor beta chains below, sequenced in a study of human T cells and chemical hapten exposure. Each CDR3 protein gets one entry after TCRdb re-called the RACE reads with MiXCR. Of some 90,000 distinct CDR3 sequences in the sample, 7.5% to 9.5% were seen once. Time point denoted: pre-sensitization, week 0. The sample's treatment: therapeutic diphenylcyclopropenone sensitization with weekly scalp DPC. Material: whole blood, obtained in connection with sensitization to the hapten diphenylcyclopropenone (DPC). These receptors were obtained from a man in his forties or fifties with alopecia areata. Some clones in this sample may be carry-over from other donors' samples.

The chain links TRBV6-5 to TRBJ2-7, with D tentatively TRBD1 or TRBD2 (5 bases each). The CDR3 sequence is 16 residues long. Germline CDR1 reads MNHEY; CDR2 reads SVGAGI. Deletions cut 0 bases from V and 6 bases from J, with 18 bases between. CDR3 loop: CASSYSQSLPGSEQYF. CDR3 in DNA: TGTGCCAGCAGTTACTCGCAGAGCCTGCCAGGGAGCGAGCAGTACTTC.

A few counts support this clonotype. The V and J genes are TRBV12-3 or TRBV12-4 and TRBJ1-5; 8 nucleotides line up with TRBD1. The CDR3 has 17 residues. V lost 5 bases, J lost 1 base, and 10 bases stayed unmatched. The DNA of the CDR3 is TGTGCCAGCAGTCATGGCAGGGGGCGCAGAAGCAATCAGCCCCAGCATTTT. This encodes CASSHGRGRRSNQPQHF.

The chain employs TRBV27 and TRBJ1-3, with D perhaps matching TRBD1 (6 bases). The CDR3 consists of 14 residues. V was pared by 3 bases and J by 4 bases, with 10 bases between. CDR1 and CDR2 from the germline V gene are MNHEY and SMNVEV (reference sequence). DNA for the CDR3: TGTGCCAGCAGTTTCGGACAGCCGGGAAACACCATATATTTT. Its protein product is CASSFGQPGNTIYF.

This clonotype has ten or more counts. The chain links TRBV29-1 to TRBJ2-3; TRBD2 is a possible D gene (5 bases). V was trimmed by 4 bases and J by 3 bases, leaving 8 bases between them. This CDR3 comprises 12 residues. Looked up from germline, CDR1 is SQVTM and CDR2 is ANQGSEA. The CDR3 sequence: CSVGEGTDTQYF. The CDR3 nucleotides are TGCAGCGTTGGTGAGGGTACAGATACGCAGTATTTT.

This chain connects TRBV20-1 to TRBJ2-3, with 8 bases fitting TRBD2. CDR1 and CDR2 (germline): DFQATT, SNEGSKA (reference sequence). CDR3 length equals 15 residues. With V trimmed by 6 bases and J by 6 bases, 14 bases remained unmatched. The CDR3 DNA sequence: TGCAGTGCCCGTCGAAGCGGGAGTGGCGGGGATACGCAGTATTTT. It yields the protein CSARRSGSGGDTQYF.